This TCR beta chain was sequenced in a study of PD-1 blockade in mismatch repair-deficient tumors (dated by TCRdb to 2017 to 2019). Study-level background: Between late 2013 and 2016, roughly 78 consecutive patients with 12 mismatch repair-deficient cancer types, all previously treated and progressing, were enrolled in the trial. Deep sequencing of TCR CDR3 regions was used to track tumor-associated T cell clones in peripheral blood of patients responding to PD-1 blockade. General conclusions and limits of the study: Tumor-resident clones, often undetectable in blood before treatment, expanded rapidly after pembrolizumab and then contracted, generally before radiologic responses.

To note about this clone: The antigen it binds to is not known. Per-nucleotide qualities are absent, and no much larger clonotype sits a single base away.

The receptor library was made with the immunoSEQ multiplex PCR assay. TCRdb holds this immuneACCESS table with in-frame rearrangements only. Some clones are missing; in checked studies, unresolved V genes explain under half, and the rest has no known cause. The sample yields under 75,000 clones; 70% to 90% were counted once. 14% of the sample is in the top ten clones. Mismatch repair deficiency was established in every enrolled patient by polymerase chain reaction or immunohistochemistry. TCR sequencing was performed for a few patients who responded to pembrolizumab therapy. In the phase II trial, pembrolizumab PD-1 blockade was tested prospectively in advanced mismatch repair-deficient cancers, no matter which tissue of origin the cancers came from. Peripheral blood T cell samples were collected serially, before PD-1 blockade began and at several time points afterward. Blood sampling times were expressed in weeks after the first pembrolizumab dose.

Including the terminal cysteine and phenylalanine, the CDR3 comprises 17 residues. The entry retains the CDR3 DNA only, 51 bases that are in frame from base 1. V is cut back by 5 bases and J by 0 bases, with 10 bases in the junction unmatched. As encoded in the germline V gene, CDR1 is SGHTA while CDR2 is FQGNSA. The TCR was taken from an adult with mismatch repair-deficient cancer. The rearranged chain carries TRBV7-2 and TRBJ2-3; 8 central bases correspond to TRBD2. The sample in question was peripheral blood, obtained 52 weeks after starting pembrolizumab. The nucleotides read TGTGCCAGCAGCAAAAGGGCGGGGGGAATTAGCACAGATACGCAGTATTTT. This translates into CASSKRAGGISTDTQYF.